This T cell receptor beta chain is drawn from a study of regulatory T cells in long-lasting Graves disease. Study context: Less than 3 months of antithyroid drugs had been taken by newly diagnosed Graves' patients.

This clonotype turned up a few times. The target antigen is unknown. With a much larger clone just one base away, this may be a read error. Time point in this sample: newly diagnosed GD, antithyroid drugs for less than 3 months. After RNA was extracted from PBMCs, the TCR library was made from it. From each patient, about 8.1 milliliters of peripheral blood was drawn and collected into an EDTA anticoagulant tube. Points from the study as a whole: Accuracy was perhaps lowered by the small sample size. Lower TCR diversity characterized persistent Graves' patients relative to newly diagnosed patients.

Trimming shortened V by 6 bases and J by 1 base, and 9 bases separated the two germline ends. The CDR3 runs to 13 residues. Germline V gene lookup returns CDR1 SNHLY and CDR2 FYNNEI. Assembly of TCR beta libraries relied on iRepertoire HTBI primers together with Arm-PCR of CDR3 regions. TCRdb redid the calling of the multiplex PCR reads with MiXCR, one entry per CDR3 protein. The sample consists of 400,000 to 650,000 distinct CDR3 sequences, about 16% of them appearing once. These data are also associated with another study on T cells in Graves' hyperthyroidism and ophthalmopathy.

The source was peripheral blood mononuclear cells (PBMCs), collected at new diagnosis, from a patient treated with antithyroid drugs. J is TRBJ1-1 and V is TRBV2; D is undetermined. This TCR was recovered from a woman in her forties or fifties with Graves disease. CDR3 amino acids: CASRYDSNTEAFF. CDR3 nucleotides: TGTGCCAGCAGATACGATTCGAACACTGAAGCTTTCTTT.